Each of the 14 T cell receptor beta chains below was sequenced from the same sample in a study of post-analysis software for immune sequencing data. Overall study findings and caveats: Controls showed lower frequencies than patients for five TRBV segments, and TRBV5-6, TRBV5-1 and TRBV20-1 were among these.

The antigens for these receptors are not known. Sequencing libraries made from TCR beta cDNA carried unique molecular identifiers. One entry per CDR3 protein, called by TCRdb with MiXCR from the PCR reads. The data contain some 450,000 distinct CDR3 sequences, around 40% of them singletons. What was sequenced was blood. The source of these receptors is a girl aged 10 to 17 with multiple sclerosis.

The chain joins TRBV5-1 to TRBJ1-6; 7 nucleotides line up with TRBD1. With 4 bases clipped from V and 10 bases from J, the junction kept 8 bases outside the gene matches. The CDR3 consists of 14 residues. Germline values: CDR1 SGHRS, CDR2 YFSETQ. In nucleotides, the CDR3 is TGCGCCAGCAGCATGGGACAGAGGACATCACCCCTCCACTTT. Its protein is CASSMGQRTSPLHF.

This clonotype was seen a few times. This CDR3 is CASSDWGSGYTF. The CDR3 coding sequence is TGTGCCAGCAGTGATTGGGGGTCCGGCTACACCTTC. This rearrangement joins TRBV25-1 to TRBJ1-2; D might be TRBD1 (5 bases). The CDR3 consists of 12 residues. Trimming pared 3 bases from V and 8 bases from J, leaving 10 bases between. Germline CDR1 and CDR2: MGHDK and SYGVNS.

The gene calls are TRBV4-1 and TRBJ2-3; D is possibly TRBD1 (6 bases). Looked up from germline, CDR1 is MGHRA and CDR2 is YSYEKL. This CDR3 has 16 residues. V lost 3 bases to trimming and J lost 2 bases, with 15 bases between them. The chain's CDR3 is CASSHRDIMSTDTQYF. CDR3 in DNA: TGCGCCAGCAGCCATCGGGACATCATGTCCACAGATACGCAGTATTTT.

The gene calls are TRBV6-2 or TRBV6-3 and TRBJ2-7, with 7 bases that match TRBD2. This CDR3 contains 15 residues. Germline trimming cut 2 bases from V and 1 base from J; bases unmatched to any gene: 5. In germline, CDR1 is MNHEY, CDR2 SVGEGT. In nucleotides, the CDR3 is TGTGCCAGCAGTTACGTGGCTAGCGGATCCTACGAGCAGTACTTC. Translation: CASSYVASGSYEQYF.

This clonotype was seen a few times. The V and J genes are TRBV2 and TRBJ1-1; the match to TRBD1 covers 9 bases. This CDR3 has 15 amino acids. V shed 3 bases, J shed 5 bases, and the junction held 7 bases outside the gene matches. CDR1 is SNHLY and CDR2 is FYNNEI in the germline V gene. CDR3 nucleotides: TGTGCCAGCAGTGATAGGGACAGGGATGGAACTGAAGCTTTCTTT. This translates into CASSDRDRDGTEAFF. The full variable domain, with the rest looked up from reference TRBV2 and TRBJ1-1, is EPEVTQTPSHQVTQMGQEVILRCVPISNHLYFYWYRQILGQKVEFLVSFYNNEISEKSEIFDDQFSVERPDGSNFTLKIRSTKLEDSAMYFCASSDRDRDGTEAFFGQGTRLTVV.

The chain has TRBV5-5 and TRBJ2-7; D gene ambiguous. The germline V gene has CDR1 SGHKS and CDR2 YYEKEE (reference sequence). The CDR3 runs 15 residues. The germline V and J ends were trimmed by 0 bases and 3 bases, with 13 bases remaining between them. The CDR3 spells CASSLGSNYIYEQYF. The CDR3 bases are TGTGCCAGCAGCTTGGGAAGTAACTACATCTACGAGCAGTACTTC.

The chain links TRBV28 to TRBJ1-4; maybe TRBD1 (5 bases). The germline V gene encodes CDR1 MDHEN and CDR2 SYDVKM. The V gene lost 5 bases and the J gene lost 3 bases, with 16 bases spanning the gap. CDR3 length: 16 amino acids. CDR3 residues: CASSLRGFGANEKLFF. The CDR3 coding sequence is TGTGCCAGCAGTCTGAGGGGCTTCGGAGCTAATGAAAAACTGTTTTTT.

The chain couples TRBV28 to TRBJ2-1; 10 positions match TRBD2. This CDR3 is 15 amino acids long. With 8 bases clipped from V and 8 bases from J, the junction kept 12 bases outside the gene matches. From germline, CDR1 is MDHEN and CDR2 SYDVKM. CDR3 bases: TGTGCCAGCGCAACCGGGACTAGCGTTTACGATGAGCAGTTCTTC. The encoded protein is CASATGTSVYDEQFF.

The rearrangement uses TRBV6-5 and TRBJ2-1; TRBD2 might be the D (6 bases). Trimming pared 6 bases from V and 5 bases from J, leaving 17 bases between. CDR1 is MNHEY and CDR2 is SVGAGI in the germline V gene. The CDR3 contains 15 residues. This CDR3 reads CASSPGEDTHNEQFF. The CDR3 nucleotides are TGTGCCAGCAGCCCGGGGGAGGACACACACAATGAGCAGTTCTTC.

A few counts support this clonotype. CDR3 sequence (DNA): TGCGCCAGCAGCCAAGTGCAAAAGATCACAGATACGCAGTATTTT. Encoded protein: CASSQVQKITDTQYF. The chain recombines TRBV4-1 with TRBJ2-3; D not certain. Trimming cost V 1 base and J 2 bases, with 10 bases left between them. Looked up from germline, CDR1 is MGHRA and CDR2 is YSYEKL. This CDR3 spans 15 amino acids.

This clonotype was detected only a few times. The genes are TRBV13 and TRBJ2-1; D remains ambiguous. The J call may be mistaken, given a closer DNA end match to TRBJ2-7. Per the germline V gene, CDR1 is PRHDT and CDR2 is FYEKMQ (reference sequence). The CDR3 sequence is 14 residues long. The chain's CDR3 is CASSFGRNYNEQYF. In DNA, the CDR3 is TGTGCCAGCAGCTTTGGGCGGAACTACAATGAGCAGTACTTC.

V usage is TRBV20-1 and J usage is TRBJ2-5, with TRBD1 matching over 9 bases. V lost 4 bases, J lost 11 bases, and 11 bases stayed unmatched. There are 13 residues in the CDR3. Germline CDR1 DFQATT, CDR2 SNEGSKA (reference sequence). The CDR3: CSATTGGSREQYF. The DNA of the CDR3 is TGCAGTGCTACTACAGGGGGCAGTAGGGAGCAGTACTTC.

The chain employs TRBV20-1 and TRBJ2-1; the D gene could be TRBD1 or TRBD2 (6 bases each). V was cut by 7 bases and J by 10 bases, with 29 bases left in between. Looked up from germline, CDR1 is DFQATT and CDR2 is SNEGSKA (reference sequence). The CDR3 has 16 residues. The CDR3 here is CSESTTGGGTSREQFF. The CDR3 coding sequence is TGCAGTGAATCAACTACCGGGGGCGGCACTAGCAGGGAGCAGTTCTTC.

This chain joins TRBV7-2 and TRBJ2-3; D might be TRBD1 (5 bases). The length of the CDR3 is 14 residues. Germline CDR1 reads SGHTA; CDR2 reads FQGNSA. Between the trimmed V and J ends, which lost 3 bases and 2 bases, there was a span of 9 bases. DNA of the CDR3: TGTGCCAGCAGCTTCTGGGGCTCCACAGATACGCAGTATTTT. Translated: CASSFWGSTDTQYF.